This T cell receptor beta chain was found in a study of OX40 agonist ivuxolimab in advanced cancers. The CDR3 spans 17 residues. Germline CDR1 reads LNHDA; CDR2 reads SQIVND (reference sequence). Trimming cost V 3 bases and J 3 bases; bases outside gene matches: 7. Some clones are missing from TCRdb's copy, which holds only in-frame ones; the method was immunoSEQ multiplex PCR. The repertoire holds around 51,000 clones, with about 80% as singletons. Specimen: CD4+ or CD8+ T cells sorted from blood, collected in a trial of the OX40 agonist ivuxolimab. J is TRBJ1-5 and V is TRBV19; 11 nucleotides line up with TRBD1. This clonotype originated in an adult with an advanced solid tumor such as melanoma, head and neck, liver or kidney cancer. CDR3 residues: CASSMRIGQGANQPQHF. The CDR3 DNA sequence: TGTGCCAGTAGTATGAGGATTGGACAGGGGGCCAATCAGCCCCAGCATTTT.